This entry lists 9 T cell receptor beta chains sequenced from one sample in a study of human T cells and chemical hapten exposure. The library gave individual cDNA molecules unique molecular identifiers. Each CDR3 protein gets one entry after TCRdb re-called the reads with MiXCR. Counted here are 4,000 to 5,000 distinct CDR3 sequences, around 45% occurring once; the ten biggest clones make up 3.5%. As to treatment: therapeutic diphenylcyclopropenone sensitization with weekly scalp DPC. The source was whole blood, collected before DPC sensitization or 2, 6, or about 24 weeks after (not recorded which). These receptors came from an adult with alopecia areata. Some clones in this sample may be carry-over from other donors' samples. This table probably holds off-target reads from a library built for another chain.

This sequence joins TRBV5-1 and TRBJ2-7, with 7 bases matching TRBD1. Germline V CDR1 and CDR2: SGHRS, YFSETQ. V lost 4 bases, J lost 5 bases, and 6 bases stayed unmatched. The CDR3 is made up of 13 amino acids. The CDR3 nucleotides are TGCGCCAGCAGCGAGGGACAGACAAACGAGCAGTACTTC. Translation gives CASSEGQTNEQYF. The entire variable domain, with the rest obtained from reference TRBV5-1 and TRBJ2-7, is as follows: KAGVTQTPRYLIKTRGQQVTLSCSPISGHRSVSWYQQTPGQGLQFLFEYFSETQRNKGNFPGRFSGRQFSNSRSEMNVSTLELGDSALYLCASSEGQTNEQYFGPGTRLTVT.

This clonotype was seen a single time. Here the CDR3 omits its conserved ending phenylalanine or tryptophan, so a read error is the likely source. The limits of the CDR3 on the DNA are not certain, so only TCRdb's listed CDR3 is given. The chain employs TRBV23-1 and TRBJ2-7; TRBD1 is taken as the D call from the table, unchecked against the DNA. TRBV23-1 is known as an ORF, though its function is uncertain. The CDR3 is 8 amino acids long, termini counted. CDR3 residues: CASSLGQL.

A few counts support this clonotype. The chain is built from TRBV14 and TRBJ2-7, with 9 bases fitting TRBD1. CDR1 is SGHDN and CDR2 is FVKESK in the germline V gene. V dropped 5 bases and J dropped 2; count of bases not matched to a gene: 4. The CDR3 covers 14 residues. CDR3 sequence reads: CASSFRDRAYEQYF. The CDR3 DNA follows: TGTGCCAGCAGCTTCCGGGACAGGGCCTACGAGCAGTACTTC.

The rearrangement uses TRBV3-1 and TRBJ2-3, with D perhaps given as TRBD1 or TRBD2 (5 bases each). CDR1 is LGHDT and CDR2 is YNNKEL in the germline V gene (reference sequence). This CDR3 has 14 amino acids. Trimming took off 2 bases at V and 0 bases at J, with 6 bases between the two ends. CDR3 DNA: TGTGCCAGCAGCCAACGGGACAGCACAGATACGCAGTATTTT. It is translated as CASSQRDSTDTQYF.

This clonotype was observed a handful of times. V gene TRBV10-3 combines with J gene TRBJ2-7; D may correspond to TRBD1 or TRBD2 (5 bases each). V dropped 4 bases and J dropped 7 bases, with 11 bases sitting between them. The CDR3 is made up of 12 amino acids. Germline V gene lookup returns CDR1 ENHRY and CDR2 SYGVKD. CDR3 in amino acids: CAISAGAMEQYF. CDR3 in DNA: TGTGCCATCAGTGCCGGGGCCATGGAGCAGTACTTC.

The chain couples TRBV12-3 or TRBV12-4 to TRBJ2-5, with D maybe TRBD2 (5 bases). The CDR3 extends over 11 amino acids. The germline V and J ends were trimmed by 6 bases and 5 bases, with 7 bases remaining between them. The CDR3: CASSRGETQYF. In nucleotides, the CDR3 is TGTGCCAGCAGCCGCGGGGAGACCCAGTACTTC.

This sequence joins TRBV20-1 and TRBJ2-7, with D unclear. The CDR3 extends over 13 amino acids. Germline CDR1 and CDR2: DFQATT and SNEGSKA (reference sequence). The ends were cut back, 3 bases at V and 2 bases at J, with 11 bases in the middle. The CDR3 protein is CSASSAETYEQYF. Written as DNA, the CDR3 is TGCAGTGCTAGCTCCGCGGAAACCTACGAGCAGTACTTC.

This sequence joins TRBV10-1 and TRBJ1-1; D remains ambiguous. V dropped 0 bases and J dropped 5 bases, with 10 bases sitting between them. Germline V gene sequence: CDR1 WNHNN, CDR2 SYGVQD (reference sequence). This CDR3 contains 14 residues. The CDR3 DNA follows: TGCGCCAGCAGTGAGTCGTGGAGTAAAACTGAAGCTTTCTTT. This sequence encodes CASSESWSKTEAFF.

The chain uses TRBV28 and TRBJ2-7; D is perhaps TRBD1 or TRBD2 (5 bases each). The V end lost 3 bases, the J end lost 0 bases, and 12 bases lay between the germline ends. Germline V gene lookup returns CDR1 MDHEN and CDR2 SYDVKM. The CDR3 extends over 15 amino acids. As DNA, the CDR3 is TGTGCCAGCAGTTTGGGGACGGGGAGCTCCTACGAGCAGTACTTC. It encodes CASSLGTGSSYEQYF.